The sequence of this T cell receptor beta chain was determined in a study of PD-1 blockade in classical Hodgkin lymphoma. Libraries were prepared by immunoSEQ multiplex PCR; TCRdb keeps only in-frame clonotypes and omits some of them. The data show some 100,000 clones, roughly 90% seen once. Brentuximab vedotin exposure varied among the patients, all of whom had relapsed after autologous stem cell transplantation. Germline values: CDR1 ENHRY, CDR2 SYGVKD. The J segment lost 1 base and the V segment lost 6 bases, leaving 7 bases of the junction unmatched. The CDR3 contains 15 residues. The sequence derives from a human donor with classical Hodgkin lymphoma. The chain joins TRBV10-3 to TRBJ1-2; 8 bases fit TRBD1. Source: peripheral blood mononuclear cells (PBMCs), taken at baseline. CDR3 bases: TGTGCCATCAGCGGGGGACAGGCTTTTAACTATGGCTACACCTTC. The encoded protein is CAISGGQAFNYGYTF.